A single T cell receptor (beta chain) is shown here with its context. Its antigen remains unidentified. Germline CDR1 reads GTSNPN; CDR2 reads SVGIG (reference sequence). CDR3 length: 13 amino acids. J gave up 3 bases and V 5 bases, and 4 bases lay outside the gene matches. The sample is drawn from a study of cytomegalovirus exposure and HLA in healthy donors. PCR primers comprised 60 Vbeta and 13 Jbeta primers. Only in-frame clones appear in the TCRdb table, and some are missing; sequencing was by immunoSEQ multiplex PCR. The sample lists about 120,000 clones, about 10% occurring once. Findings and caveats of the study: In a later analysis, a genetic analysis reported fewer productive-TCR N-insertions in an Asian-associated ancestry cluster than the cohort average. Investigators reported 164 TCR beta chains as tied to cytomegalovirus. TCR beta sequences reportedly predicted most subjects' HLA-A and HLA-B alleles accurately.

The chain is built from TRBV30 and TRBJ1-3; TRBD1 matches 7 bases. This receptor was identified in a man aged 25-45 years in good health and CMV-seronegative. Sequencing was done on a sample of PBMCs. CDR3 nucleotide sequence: TGTGCCTGGGGGTGGGACAGTGGAAACACCATATATTTT. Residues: CAWGWDSGNTIYF. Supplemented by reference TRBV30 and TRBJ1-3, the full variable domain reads SQTIHQWPATLVQPVGSPLSLECTVEGTSNPNLYWYRQAAGRGLQLLFYSVGIGQISSEVPQNLSASRPQDRQFILSSKKLLLSDSGFYLCAWGWDSGNTIYFGEGSWLTVV.